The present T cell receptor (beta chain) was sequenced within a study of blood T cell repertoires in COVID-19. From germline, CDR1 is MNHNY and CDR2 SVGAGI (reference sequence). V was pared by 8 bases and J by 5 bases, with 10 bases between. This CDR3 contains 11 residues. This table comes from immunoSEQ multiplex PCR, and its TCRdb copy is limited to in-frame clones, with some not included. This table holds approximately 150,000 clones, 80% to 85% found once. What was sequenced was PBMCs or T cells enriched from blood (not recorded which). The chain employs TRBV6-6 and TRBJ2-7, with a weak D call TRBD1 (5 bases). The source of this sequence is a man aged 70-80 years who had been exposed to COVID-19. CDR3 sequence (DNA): TGTGCCAGCGGACAATGGGACGAGCAGTACTTC. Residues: CASGQWDEQYF.